Following are 20 T cell receptor beta chains from one sample sequenced in a study of shared clonotypes between healthy human individuals. Some clones are missing from TCRdb's copy, which holds only in-frame ones; the method was immunoSEQ multiplex PCR. The table records approximately 2.5 million clones, approximately 94% of them present only once. The sequencing sample was made of naive CD4+ T cells sorted from blood. Regarding subset: CD45RA+ positively selected. These receptors all come from a man aged 18 to 30 in good health.

This clone showed up just once. This chain links TRBV10-1 with TRBJ2-3; 7 positions agree with TRBD1. Germline CDR1 WNHNN, CDR2 SYGVQD (reference sequence). V shed 6 bases, J shed 2 bases, and the junction held 5 bases outside the gene matches. The CDR3 spans 14 residues. The CDR3 here is CASSPQGVTDTQYF. The CDR3, as DNA: TGCGCCAGCAGCCCTCAGGGGGTCACAGATACGCAGTATTTT.

The V and J genes are TRBV7-9 and TRBJ2-3; 9 nucleotides match TRBD2. The CDR3 runs 15 residues. Germline V gene sequence: CDR1 SEHNR, CDR2 FQNEAQ (reference sequence). The trim removed 3 bases at V and 4 bases at J, leaving 5 bases unmatched. The CDR3 nucleotides read TGTGCCAGCAGCTTCAGCGGGGGGTGGCCAGATACGCAGTATTTT. Translation gives CASSFSGGWPDTQYF.

V gene TRBV30 combines with J gene TRBJ1-5; the D gene is possibly TRBD1 (6 bases). The germline V gene encodes CDR1 GTSNPN and CDR2 SVGIG (reference sequence). The length of the CDR3 is 14 residues. Between the trimmed V and J ends, which lost 3 bases and 2 bases, there was a span of 11 bases. Written as DNA, the CDR3 is TGTGCCTGGAGCGACGGACAGCGCAATCAGCCCCAGCATTTT. Translating gives CAWSDGQRNQPQHF. The variable domain in full, with the rest retrieved from reference TRBV30 and TRBJ1-5, is SQTIHQWPATLVQPVGSPLSLECTVEGTSNPNLYWYRQAAGRGLQLLFYSVGIGQISSEVPQNLSASRPQDRQFILSSKKLLLSDSGFYLCAWSDGQRNQPQHFGDGTRLSIL.

J is TRBJ1-2 and V is TRBV6-1; D might be TRBD1 (6 bases). Trimming left V 0 bases short and J 7 bases short, with 15 bases between. This CDR3 has 15 amino acids. Germline CDR1 reads MNHNS; CDR2 reads SASEGT. CDR3 amino acids: CASSEAQTGGGGYTF. The DNA of the CDR3 is TGTGCCAGCAGTGAAGCGCAGACGGGAGGGGGTGGCTACACCTTC.

The chain employs TRBV7-2 and TRBJ1-1, with D uncertain. The V gene's germline CDR1 is SGHTA and CDR2 FQGNSA. V was cut by 2 bases and J by 0 bases, with 10 bases left in between. CDR3 length: 15 amino acids. The CDR3 region has the DNA TGTGCCAGCAGCTTAACCAACCCCTTGAACACTGAAGCTTTCTTT. Protein sequence: CASSLTNPLNTEAFF.

The count of this clone is one. V usage is TRBV7-2 and J usage is TRBJ2-5; no firm D call. Germline V gene sequence: CDR1 SGHTA, CDR2 FQGNSA. This CDR3 has 12 residues. Trimming took 1 base from V and 7 from J, leaving 7 bases between them. CDR3 in DNA: TGTGCCAGCAGCTTAGTTTCGCGGACCCAGTACTTC. It translates to CASSLVSRTQYF.

The chain has TRBV5-1 and TRBJ2-7; possibly TRBD2 for D (5 bases). CDR1 SGHRS and CDR2 YFSETQ come from the germline V gene. The CDR3 sequence is 14 residues long. V lost 0 bases and J 7 bases, leaving 14 bases between the germline ends. The CDR3 here is CASSLAGELGEQYF. The CDR3 DNA reads TGCGCCAGCAGCTTGGCCGGGGAGTTGGGAGAGCAGTACTTC. Full variable domain (outside the CDR3, taken from reference TRBV5-1 and TRBJ2-7): KAGVTQTPRYLIKTRGQQVTLSCSPISGHRSVSWYQQTPGQGLQFLFEYFSETQRNKGNFPGRFSGRQFSNSRSEMNVSTLELGDSALYLCASSLAGELGEQYFGPGTRLTVT.

This sequence joins TRBV6-5 and TRBJ1-4; tentatively, D is TRBD1 (6 bases). CDR3 size: 15 residues. Trimming took off 2 bases at V and 8 bases at J, with 15 bases between the two ends. Per the germline V gene, CDR1 is MNHEY and CDR2 is SVGAGI. The chain's CDR3 is CASSYGSQGREKLFF. The CDR3 DNA is TGTGCCAGCAGTTACGGTAGTCAGGGGCGGGAAAAACTGTTTTTT.

V usage is TRBV5-1 and J usage is TRBJ2-7; 9 bases line up with TRBD1. The CDR3 length is 16 residues. Germline CDR1 and CDR2: SGHRS and YFSETQ. V dropped 7 bases and J dropped 5; count of bases not matched to a gene: 16. The CDR3 DNA is TGCGCCAGCGCCCGGGGGACAGGGACGGAGGGACACGAGCAGTACTTC. This codes for CASARGTGTEGHEQYF.

This chain joins TRBV18 and TRBJ2-1; tentatively, D is TRBD2 (5 bases). Trimming removed 3 bases from V and 7 bases from J, with 16 bases in between. Per germline, CDR1 KGHSH and CDR2 LQKENI. CDR3 length: 15 residues. The CDR3 spells CASSPGAANLNEQFF. The CDR3 DNA sequence: TGTGCCAGCTCACCGGGAGCCGCCAACCTAAATGAGCAGTTCTTC. The whole variable domain, filled in from reference TRBV18 and TRBJ2-1, reads NAGVMQNPRHLVRRRGQEARLRCSPMKGHSHVYWYRQLPEEGLKFMVYLQKENIIDESGMPKERFSAEFPKEGPSILRIQQVVRGDSAAYFCASSPGAANLNEQFFGPGTRLTVL.

This sequence joins TRBV19 and TRBJ1-5, with D possibly TRBD1 on 6 matching bases. CDR1 LNHDA and CDR2 SQIVND come from the germline V gene (reference sequence). The CDR3 loop spans 16 amino acids. V gave up 0 bases and J gave up 4 bases, with 13 bases separating them. This CDR3 reads CASSIDPRGWNQPQHF. DNA of the CDR3: TGTGCCAGTAGTATAGACCCCAGGGGATGGAATCAGCCCCAGCATTTT. Drawing the rest from reference TRBV19 and TRBJ1-5, the complete variable domain is DGGITQSPKYLFRKEGQNVTLSCEQNLNHDAMYWYRQDPGQGLRLIYYSQIVNDFQKGDIAEGYSVSREKKESFPLTVTSAQKNPTAFYLCASSIDPRGWNQPQHFGDGTRLSIL.

The chain employs TRBV6-1 and TRBJ1-2; no clear D gene. Trimming left V 5 bases short and J 2 bases short, with 15 bases between. In germline, CDR1 is MNHNS, CDR2 SASEGT. The CDR3 sequence is 15 residues long. This CDR3 is CASSPRGGVNYGYTF. DNA of the CDR3: TGTGCCAGCAGTCCCCGGGGAGGCGTGAACTATGGCTACACCTTC.

CDR3 in amino acids: CASSLYGSYNSPLHF. As DNA, the CDR3 is TGTGCCAGCAGCTTGTACGGTTCCTATAATTCACCCCTCCACTTT. V usage is TRBV5-4 and J usage is TRBJ1-6; D gene uncertain. Germline assignment: CDR1 SGHNT and CDR2 YYREEE (reference sequence). The V gene lost 1 base and the J gene lost 1 base, with 6 bases spanning the gap. CDR3 length: 15 amino acids. The entire variable domain, with the rest obtained from reference TRBV5-4 and TRBJ1-6, is as follows: ETGVTQSPTHLIKTRGQQVTLRCSSQSGHNTVSWYQQALGQGPQFIFQYYREEENGRGNFPPRFSGLQFPNYSSELNVNALELDDSALYLCASSLYGSYNSPLHFGNGTRLTVT.

The genes are TRBV7-2 and TRBJ2-2; the D gene is possibly TRBD1 (6 bases). From germline, CDR1 is SGHTA and CDR2 FQGNSA. V lost 5 bases and J lost 3, with 13 bases in between. This CDR3 spans 15 amino acids. CDR3 nucleotide sequence: TGTGCCAGCAGCGCCACAGGGTGGGACACCGGGGAGCTGTTTTTT. This sequence encodes CASSATGWDTGELFF.

The sample holds a few counts of this clone. The chain combines TRBV30 with TRBJ1-1, with a tentative D call TRBD1 (6 bases). This CDR3 is 14 amino acids long. With 4 bases removed from V and 1 base from J, the gap between germline ends came to 13 bases. Germline V CDR1 and CDR2: GTSNPN, SVGIG (reference sequence). The chain's CDR3 is CAWKGDKGNTEAFF. CDR3 in DNA: TGTGCCTGGAAAGGGGACAAGGGGAACACTGAAGCTTTCTTT. Full variable domain (rest looked up from reference TRBV30 and TRBJ1-1): SQTIHQWPATLVQPVGSPLSLECTVEGTSNPNLYWYRQAAGRGLQLLFYSVGIGQISSEVPQNLSASRPQDRQFILSSKKLLLSDSGFYLCAWKGDKGNTEAFFGQGTRLTVV.

The V and J genes are TRBV7-9 and TRBJ2-5; 8 nucleotides line up with TRBD2. Per the germline V gene, CDR1 is SEHNR and CDR2 is FQNEAQ (reference sequence). J gave up 1 base and V 4 bases, and 11 bases lay outside the gene matches. CDR3 size: 17 residues. As DNA, the CDR3 is TGTGCCAGCAGCTACCCCACGGGGCGGGGGGTCCAAGAGACCCAGTACTTC. This gives the protein CASSYPTGRGVQETQYF.

The V call is TRBV5-6, the J call TRBJ2-5, with 10 bases lining up with TRBD2. Germline CDR1 SGHDT, CDR2 YYEEEE. V dropped 2 bases and J dropped 6; count of bases not matched to a gene: 7. The CDR3 spans 15 residues. Written as DNA, the CDR3 is TGTGCCAGCAGCTTCTCCGGGACTAGCGTCCAGACCCAGTACTTC. Amino acid sequence: CASSFSGTSVQTQYF.

This rearrangement joins TRBV6-5 to TRBJ2-7; 9 bases align to TRBD1. J lost 4 bases, V lost 5 bases, and 3 bases had no gene match. The germline CDR1 and CDR2 sequences are MNHEY and SVGAGI. This CDR3 is built from 13 residues. DNA of the CDR3: TGTGCCAGCAGTGCGGACAGGGGTTACGAGCAGTACTTC. Amino acid sequence: CASSADRGYEQYF.

Turning to this clone: Other DNA sequences within the sample encode an identical CDR3. The chain recombines TRBV18 with TRBJ2-2; D is possibly TRBD2 (5 bases). The CDR3 has 13 amino acids. Germline CDR1 reads KGHSH; CDR2 reads LQKENI. V was clipped by 3 bases and J by 5 bases, with 7 bases between them. CDR3: CASSPGATGELFF. The CDR3 DNA follows: TGTGCCAGCTCACCGGGAGCTACCGGGGAGCTGTTTTTT.

This chain connects TRBV5-1 to TRBJ1-5; D might be TRBD1 (6 bases). The V and J ends lost 7 bases and 5 bases respectively, with 19 bases between them. CDR3 length: 15 residues. CDR1 is SGHRS, CDR2 YFSETQ, per germline. As DNA, the CDR3 is TGCGCCAGCCGGCCGTCCGGACAGCCCGATCAGCCCCAGCATTTT. Residues: CASRPSGQPDQPQHF.